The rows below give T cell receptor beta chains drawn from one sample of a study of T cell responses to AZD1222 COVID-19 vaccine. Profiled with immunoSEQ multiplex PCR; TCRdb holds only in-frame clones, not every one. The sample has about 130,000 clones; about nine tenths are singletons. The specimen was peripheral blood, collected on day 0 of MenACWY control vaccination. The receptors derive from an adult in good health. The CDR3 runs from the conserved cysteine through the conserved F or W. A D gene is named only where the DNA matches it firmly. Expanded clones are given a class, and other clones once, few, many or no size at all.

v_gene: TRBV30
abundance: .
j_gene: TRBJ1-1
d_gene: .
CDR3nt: TGTGCCTGGAGTAAAGGGTGGCCTAGCACTGAAGCTTTCTTT
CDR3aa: CAWSKGWPSTEAFF

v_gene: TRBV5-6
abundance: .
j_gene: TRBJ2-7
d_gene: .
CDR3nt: TGTGCCAGCAGCTTGCCTGGTTACGAGCAGTACTTC
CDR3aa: CASSLPGYEQYF

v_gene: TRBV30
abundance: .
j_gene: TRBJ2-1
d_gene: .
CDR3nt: TGTGCCTGGAACCTCCGGGTGGGCAATGAGCAGTTCTTC
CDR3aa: CAWNLRVGNEQFF

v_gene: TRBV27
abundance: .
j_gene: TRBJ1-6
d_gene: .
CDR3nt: TGTGCCAGCAGGAGGGGGACTTCACCCCTCCACTTT
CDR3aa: CASRRGTSPLHF

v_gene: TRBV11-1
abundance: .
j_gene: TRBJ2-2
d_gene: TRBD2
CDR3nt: TGTGCCAGCAGCCTTGGACTAGCGGGAGTTGGCGGGGAGCTGTTTTTT
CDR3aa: CASSLGLAGVGGELFF

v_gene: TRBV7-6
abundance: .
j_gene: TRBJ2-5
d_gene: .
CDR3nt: TGTGCCAGCAGCCCAACTCTTCTGGAGACCCAGTACTTC
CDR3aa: CASSPTLLETQYF

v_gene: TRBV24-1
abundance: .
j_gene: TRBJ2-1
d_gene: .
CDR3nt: TGTGCCACCAGTGAGCCCCCCCCGGGAGTGACCGATAATGAGCAGTTCTTC
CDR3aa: CATSEPPPGVTDNEQFF

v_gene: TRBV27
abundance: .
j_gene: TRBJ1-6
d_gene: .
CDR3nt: TGTGCCAGCAGTTTTGGGGGCTATAATTCACCCCTCCACTTT
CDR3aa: CASSFGGYNSPLHF

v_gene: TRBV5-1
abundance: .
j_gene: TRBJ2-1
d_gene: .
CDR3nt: TGCGCCAGCAGCTCCCTACATGAGCAGTTCTTC
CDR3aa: CASSSLHEQFF

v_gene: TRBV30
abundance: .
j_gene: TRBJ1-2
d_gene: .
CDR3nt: TGTGCCTGGTGGACAGTCTATGGCTACACCTTC
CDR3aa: CAWWTVYGYTF

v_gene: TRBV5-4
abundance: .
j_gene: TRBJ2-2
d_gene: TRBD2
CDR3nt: TGTGCCAGCAGCTTGGCCCAGCGGGGAAACACCGGGGAGCTGTTTTTT
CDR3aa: CASSLAQRGNTGELFF

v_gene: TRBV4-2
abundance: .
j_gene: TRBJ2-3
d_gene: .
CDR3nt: TGTGCCAGCAGCCAAGACAGGACAGATACGCAGTATTTT
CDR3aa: CASSQDRTDTQYF

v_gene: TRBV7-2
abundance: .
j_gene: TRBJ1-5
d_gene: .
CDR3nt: TGTGCCAGCAGCTTACGTTTGGGAGATCAGCCCCAGCATTTT
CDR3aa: CASSLRLGDQPQHF

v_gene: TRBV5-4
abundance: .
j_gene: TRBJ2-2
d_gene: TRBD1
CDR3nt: TGTGCCAGCAGACGGACAGGTGGAACCGGGGAGCTGTTTTTT
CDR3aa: CASRRTGGTGELFF

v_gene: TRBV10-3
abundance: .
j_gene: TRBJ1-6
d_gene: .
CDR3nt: TGTGCCATCACTGGACAGAATAATTCACCCCTCCACTTT
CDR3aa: CAITGQNNSPLHF

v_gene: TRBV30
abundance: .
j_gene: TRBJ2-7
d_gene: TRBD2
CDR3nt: TGTGCCGCGAGGGCAGGGAGGGACGAGCAGTACTTC
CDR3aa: CAARAGRDEQYF

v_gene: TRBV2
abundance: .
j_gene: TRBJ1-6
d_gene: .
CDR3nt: TGTGCCAGCAGTAAGAATCAGGGTGGTAGTTCACCCCTCCACTTT
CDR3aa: CASSKNQGGSSPLHF

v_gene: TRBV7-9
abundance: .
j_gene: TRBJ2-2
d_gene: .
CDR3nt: TGTGCCAGCCGAGCCGGGGAGAGAGAGCCCGGGGAGCTGTTTTTT
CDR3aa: CASRAGEREPGELFF

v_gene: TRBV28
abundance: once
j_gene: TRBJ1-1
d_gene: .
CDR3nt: TGTGCCAGCAGTGGGGTGTACGGCACTGAAGCTTTCTTT
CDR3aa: CASSGVYGTEAFF

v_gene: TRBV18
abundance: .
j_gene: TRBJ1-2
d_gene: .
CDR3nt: TGTGCCAGCTCACCACCGTGGGGGCGGGTGAACTATGGCTACACCTTC
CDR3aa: CASSPPWGRVNYGYTF

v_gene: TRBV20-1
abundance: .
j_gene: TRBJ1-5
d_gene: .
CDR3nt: TGCAGTGCTAGTGGCGGGGATCAGCCCCAGCATTTT
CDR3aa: CSASGGDQPQHF

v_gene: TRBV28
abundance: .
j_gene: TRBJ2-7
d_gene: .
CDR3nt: TGTGCCAGCAGGGGGGGACTCGATTCCTACGAGCAGTACTTC
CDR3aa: CASRGGLDSYEQYF

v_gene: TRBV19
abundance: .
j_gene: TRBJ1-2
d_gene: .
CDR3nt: TGTGCCAGTAGTCCGAAGAAACAGGGAGACTATGGCTACACCTTC
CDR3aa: CASSPKKQGDYGYTF

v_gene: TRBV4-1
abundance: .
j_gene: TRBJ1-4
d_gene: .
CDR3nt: TGCGCCAGCAGCCAAGATTACTCTAATGAAAAACTGTTTTTT
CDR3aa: CASSQDYSNEKLFF

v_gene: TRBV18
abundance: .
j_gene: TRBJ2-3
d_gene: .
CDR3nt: TGTGCCAGCTCACCACTCGGGGATACGCAGTATTTT
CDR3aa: CASSPLGDTQYF

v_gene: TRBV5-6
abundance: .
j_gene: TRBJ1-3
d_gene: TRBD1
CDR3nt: TGTGCCAGCAGCACGACAGGGACTGGAAACACCATATATTTT
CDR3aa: CASSTTGTGNTIYF

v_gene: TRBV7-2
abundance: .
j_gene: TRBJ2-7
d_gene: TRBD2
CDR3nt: TGTGCCAGCAGCTTAGATAACGGGAGGTTATACGAGCAGTACTTC
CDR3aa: CASSLDNGRLYEQYF

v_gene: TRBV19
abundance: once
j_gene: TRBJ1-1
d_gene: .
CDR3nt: TGTGCCAGTAGTATTCTGGGCATGAACACTGAAGCTTTCTTT
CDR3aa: CASSILGMNTEAFF

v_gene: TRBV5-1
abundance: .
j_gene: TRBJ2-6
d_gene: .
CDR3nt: TGCGCCAGCAGCTTGGTGCAGACCTCTGGGGCCAACGTCCTGACTTTC
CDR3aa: CASSLVQTSGANVLTF

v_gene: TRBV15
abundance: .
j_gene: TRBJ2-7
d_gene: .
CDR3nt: TGTGCCACCAGCAGAAACCGGGGGGCTGGGTACGAGCAGTACTTC
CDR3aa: CATSRNRGAGYEQYF

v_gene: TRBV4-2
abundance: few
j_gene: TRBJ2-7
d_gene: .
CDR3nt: TGTGCCAGCAGCCAAGCATCGGGGGGCGGAGCTAAATACGAGCAGTACTTC
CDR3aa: CASSQASGGGAKYEQYF

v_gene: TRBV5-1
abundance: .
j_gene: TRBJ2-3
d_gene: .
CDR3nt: TGCGCCAGCAGCCTTAACAGGAGGGACGGCATCCTGCTCACAGATACGCAGTATTTT
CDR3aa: CASSLNRRDGILLTDTQYF

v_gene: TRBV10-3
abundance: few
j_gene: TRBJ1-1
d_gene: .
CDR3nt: TGTGCCATCAGTGAGTCGATAGTCCGGGGCCGCCGAGAAGCTTTCTTT
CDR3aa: CAISESIVRGRREAFF

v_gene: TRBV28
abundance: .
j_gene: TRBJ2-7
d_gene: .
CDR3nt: TGTGCCAGCGAGACAGGTAGATACGAGCAGTACTTC
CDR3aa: CASETGRYEQYF

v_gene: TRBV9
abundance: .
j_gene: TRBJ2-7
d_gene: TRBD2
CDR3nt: TGTGCCAGCAGTACCCATGGACTAGAATTTTCCTACGAGCAGTACTTC
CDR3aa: CASSTHGLEFSYEQYF

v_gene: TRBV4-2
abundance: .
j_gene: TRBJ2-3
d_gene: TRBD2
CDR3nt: TGTGCCAGCAGCCAAGCGGTTTCTAGCGGGGTCTTAGATACGCAGTATTTT
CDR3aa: CASSQAVSSGVLDTQYF

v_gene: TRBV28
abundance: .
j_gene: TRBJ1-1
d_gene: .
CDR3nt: TGTGCCAGCAGTCGTACGGGACCGGGGAGGGCTGAAGCTTTCTTT
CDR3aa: CASSRTGPGRAEAFF

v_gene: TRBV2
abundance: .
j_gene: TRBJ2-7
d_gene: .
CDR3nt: TGTGCCAGCAATGGGGAGGTCTACGAGCAGTACTTC
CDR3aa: CASNGEVYEQYF

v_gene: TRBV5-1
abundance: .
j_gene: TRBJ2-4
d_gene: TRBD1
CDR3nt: TGCGCCAGCAGCCGGGACAGGGGAGGACTAGCCAAAAACATTCAGTACTTC
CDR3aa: CASSRDRGGLAKNIQYF

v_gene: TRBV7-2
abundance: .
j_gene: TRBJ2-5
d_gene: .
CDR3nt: TGTGCCAGCAGCCAGACAACCCTGGTTCGCGAGACCCAGTACTTC
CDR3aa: CASSQTTLVRETQYF

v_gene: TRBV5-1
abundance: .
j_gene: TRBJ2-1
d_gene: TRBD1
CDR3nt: TGCGCCAGCAGCCAAGGGGGCCGCAATTCCTACAATGAGCAGTTCTTC
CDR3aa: CASSQGGRNSYNEQFF

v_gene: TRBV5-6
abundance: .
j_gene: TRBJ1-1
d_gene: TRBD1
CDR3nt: TGTGCCAGCAGCTTGCGACAGGGGAGGGTTGTGGACACTGAAGCTTTCTTT
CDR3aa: CASSLRQGRVVDTEAFF

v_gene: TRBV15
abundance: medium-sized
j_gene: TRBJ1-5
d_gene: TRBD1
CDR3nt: TGTGCCACCAGCACAGAGGGGGCTAAATATCAGCCCCAGCATTTT
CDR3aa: CATSTEGAKYQPQHF

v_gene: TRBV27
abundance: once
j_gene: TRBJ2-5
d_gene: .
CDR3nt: TGTGCCAGCAGTTTATCAGGGACGGTCCCACGGACCCAGTACTTC
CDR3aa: CASSLSGTVPRTQYF

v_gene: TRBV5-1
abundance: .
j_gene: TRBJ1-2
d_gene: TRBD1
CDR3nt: TGCGCCAGCAGCCCAAACAGGGGCGGCTACACCTTC
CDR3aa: CASSPNRGGYTF

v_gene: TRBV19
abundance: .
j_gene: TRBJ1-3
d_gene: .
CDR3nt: TGTGCCAGTAGTATAGCCCCGTTGATGGGCTCTGGAAACACCATATATTTT
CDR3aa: CASSIAPLMGSGNTIYF

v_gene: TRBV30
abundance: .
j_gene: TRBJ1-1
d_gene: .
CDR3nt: TGTGCCTGGAGTAGACCTAACACTGAAGCTTTCTTT
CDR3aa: CAWSRPNTEAFF

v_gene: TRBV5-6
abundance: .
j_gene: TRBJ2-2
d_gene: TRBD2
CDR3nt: TGTGCCAGCAGCCCGGGACTAGGGACCGGGGAGCTGTTTTTT
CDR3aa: CASSPGLGTGELFF

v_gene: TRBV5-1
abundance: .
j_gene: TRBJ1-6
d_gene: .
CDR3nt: TGCGCCAGCAGCTTGACCGCAATTTCTAATTCACCCCTCCACTTT
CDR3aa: CASSLTAISNSPLHF

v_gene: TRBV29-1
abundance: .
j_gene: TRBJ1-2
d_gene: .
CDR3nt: TGCAGCTACAACCCCGGGCCTTCAGGCTACACCTTC
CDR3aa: CSYNPGPSGYTF

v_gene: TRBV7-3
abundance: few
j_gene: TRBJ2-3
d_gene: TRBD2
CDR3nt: TGTGCCAGCTCTAGCGGGGGGGGCACAGATACGCAGTATTTT
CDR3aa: CASSSGGGTDTQYF

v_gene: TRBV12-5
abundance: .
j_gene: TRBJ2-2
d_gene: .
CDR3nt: TGTGCTAGTGGTTTGGACCTTAGGGCCGGGGAGCTGTTTTTT
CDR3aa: CASGLDLRAGELFF

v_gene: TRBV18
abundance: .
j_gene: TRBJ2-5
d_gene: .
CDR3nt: TGTGCCAGCTCACCCAACTTAGAGGAGACCCAGTACTTC
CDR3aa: CASSPNLEETQYF

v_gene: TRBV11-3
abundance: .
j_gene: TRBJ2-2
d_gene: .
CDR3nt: TGTGCCAGCAGCCCCGGCGAGCCCGGGGAGCTGTTTTTT
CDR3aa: CASSPGEPGELFF

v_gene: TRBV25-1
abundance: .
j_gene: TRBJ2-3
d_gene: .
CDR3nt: TGTGCCAGCAGCCACAGCAAAGTCTATTCGTCTAGCACAGATACGCAGTATTTT
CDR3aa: CASSHSKVYSSSTDTQYF

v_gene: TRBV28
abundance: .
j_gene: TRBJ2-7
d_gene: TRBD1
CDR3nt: TGTGCCAGCACCCCGATGCCGGGACAGGGTTATTACGAGCAGTACTTC
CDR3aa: CASTPMPGQGYYEQYF

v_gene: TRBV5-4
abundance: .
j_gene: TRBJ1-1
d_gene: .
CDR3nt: TGTGCCAGCAGCTCCTATGACGGGAACACTGAAGCTTTCTTT
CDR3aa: CASSSYDGNTEAFF

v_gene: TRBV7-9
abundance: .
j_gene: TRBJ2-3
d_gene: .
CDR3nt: TGTGCCAGCAGCTTTCAAGCGGTCACAGATACGCAGTATTTT
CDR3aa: CASSFQAVTDTQYF